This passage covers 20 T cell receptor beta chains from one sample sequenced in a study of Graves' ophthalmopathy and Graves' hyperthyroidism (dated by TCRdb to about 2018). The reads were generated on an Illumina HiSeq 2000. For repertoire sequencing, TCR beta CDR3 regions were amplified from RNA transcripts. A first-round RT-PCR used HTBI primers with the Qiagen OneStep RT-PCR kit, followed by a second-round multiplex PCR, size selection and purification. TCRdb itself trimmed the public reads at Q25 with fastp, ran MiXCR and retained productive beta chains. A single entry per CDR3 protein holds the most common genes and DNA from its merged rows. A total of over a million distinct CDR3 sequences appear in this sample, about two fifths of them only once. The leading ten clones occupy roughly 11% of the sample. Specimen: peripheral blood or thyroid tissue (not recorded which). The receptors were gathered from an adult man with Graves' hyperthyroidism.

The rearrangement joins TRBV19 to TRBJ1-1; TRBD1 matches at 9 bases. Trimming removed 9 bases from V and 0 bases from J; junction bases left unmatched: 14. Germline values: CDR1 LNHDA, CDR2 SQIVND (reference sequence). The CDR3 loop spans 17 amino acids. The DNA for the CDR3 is TGTGCCAGCTCACCACCGGGGACAGGGCCCCTGAACACTGAAGCTTTCTTT. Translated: CASSPPGTGPLNTEAFF.

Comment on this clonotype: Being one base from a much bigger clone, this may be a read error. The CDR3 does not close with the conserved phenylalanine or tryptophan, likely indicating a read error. The CDR3 sequence: CASSQEWPDNYGYTS. In nucleotides, the CDR3 is TGTGCCAGCAGCCAAGAATGGCCAGATAACTATGGCTACACCTCC. The J gene is TRBJ1-2, the V gene TRBV11-2; D remains ambiguous. CDR3 length equals 15 residues. Trimming removed 5 bases at V and 1 base at J, with 14 bases between. CDR1 and CDR2 from the germline V gene are SGHAT and FQNNGV.

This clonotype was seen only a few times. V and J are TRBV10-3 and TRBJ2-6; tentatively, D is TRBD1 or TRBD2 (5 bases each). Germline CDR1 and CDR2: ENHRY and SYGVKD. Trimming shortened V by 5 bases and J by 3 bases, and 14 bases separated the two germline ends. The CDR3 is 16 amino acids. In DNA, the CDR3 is TGTGCCATCAGTTCTGGACAAGGACTTGGGGCCAACGTCCTGACTTTC. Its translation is CAISSGQGLGANVLTF.

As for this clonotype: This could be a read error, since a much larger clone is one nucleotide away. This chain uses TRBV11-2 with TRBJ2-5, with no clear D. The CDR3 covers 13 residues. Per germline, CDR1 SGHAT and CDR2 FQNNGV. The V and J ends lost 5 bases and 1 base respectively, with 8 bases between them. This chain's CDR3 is CASSGHLQETQYF. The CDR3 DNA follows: TGTGCCAGCAGCGGGCACCTCCAAGAGACCCAGTACTTC.

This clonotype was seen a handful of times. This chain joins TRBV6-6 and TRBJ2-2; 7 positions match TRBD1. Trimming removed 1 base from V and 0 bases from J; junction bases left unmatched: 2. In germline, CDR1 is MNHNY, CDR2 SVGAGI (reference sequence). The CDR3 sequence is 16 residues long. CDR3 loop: CASSYLGTANTGELFF. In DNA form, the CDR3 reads TGTGCCAGCAGTTACTTGGGGACAGCGAACACCGGGGAGCTGTTTTTT.

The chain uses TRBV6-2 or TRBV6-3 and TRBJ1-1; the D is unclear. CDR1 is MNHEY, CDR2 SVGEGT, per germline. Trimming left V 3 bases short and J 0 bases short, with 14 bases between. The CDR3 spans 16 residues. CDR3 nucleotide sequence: TGTGCCAGCAGTTATCGTAGCGGGCGGATGAACACTGAAGCTTTCTTT. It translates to CASSYRSGRMNTEAFF.

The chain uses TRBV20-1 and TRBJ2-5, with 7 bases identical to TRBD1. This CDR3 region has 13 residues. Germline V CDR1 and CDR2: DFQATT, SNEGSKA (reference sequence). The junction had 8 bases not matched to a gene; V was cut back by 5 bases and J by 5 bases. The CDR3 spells CSAHRGTAETQYF. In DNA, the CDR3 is TGCAGTGCTCACAGGGGTACGGCGGAGACCCAGTACTTC.

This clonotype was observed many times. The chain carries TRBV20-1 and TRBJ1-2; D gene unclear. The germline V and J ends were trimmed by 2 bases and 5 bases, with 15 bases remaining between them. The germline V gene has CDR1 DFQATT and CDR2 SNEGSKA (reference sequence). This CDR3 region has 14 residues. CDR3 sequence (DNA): TGCAGTGCTAGAATCTCTCAGAGTTCATATGGCTACACCTTC. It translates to CSARISQSSYGYTF.

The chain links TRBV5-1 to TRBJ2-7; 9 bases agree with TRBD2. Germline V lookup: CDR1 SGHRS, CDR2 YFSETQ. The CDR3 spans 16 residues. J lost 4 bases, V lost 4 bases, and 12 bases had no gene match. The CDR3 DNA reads TGCGCCAGCAGCCTGACCCCGCTAGCGGGAAATTACGAGCAGTACTTC. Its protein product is CASSLTPLAGNYEQYF.

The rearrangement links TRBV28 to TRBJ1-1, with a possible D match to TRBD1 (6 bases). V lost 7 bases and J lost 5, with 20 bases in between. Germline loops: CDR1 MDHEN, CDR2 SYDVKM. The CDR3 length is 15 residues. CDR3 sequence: CASTDLRGQGTEAFF. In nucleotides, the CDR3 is TGTGCCAGCACCGATCTACGGGGGCAGGGGACTGAAGCTTTCTTT.

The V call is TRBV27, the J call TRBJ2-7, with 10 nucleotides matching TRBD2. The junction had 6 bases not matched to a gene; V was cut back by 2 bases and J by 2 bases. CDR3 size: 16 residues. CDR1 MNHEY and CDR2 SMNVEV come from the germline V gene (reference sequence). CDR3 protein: CASSLQTSGYAYEQYF. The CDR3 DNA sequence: TGTGCCAGCAGTTTACAGACTAGCGGGTATGCCTACGAGCAGTACTTC.

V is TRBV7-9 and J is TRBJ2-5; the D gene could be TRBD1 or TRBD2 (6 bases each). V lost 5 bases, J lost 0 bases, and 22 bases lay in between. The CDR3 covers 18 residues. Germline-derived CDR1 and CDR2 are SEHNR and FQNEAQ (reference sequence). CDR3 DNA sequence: TGTGCCAGCAGCCCTCTAGGGGGAGGTCCCCTTTACCAAGAGACCCAGTACTTC. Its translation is CASSPLGGGPLYQETQYF.

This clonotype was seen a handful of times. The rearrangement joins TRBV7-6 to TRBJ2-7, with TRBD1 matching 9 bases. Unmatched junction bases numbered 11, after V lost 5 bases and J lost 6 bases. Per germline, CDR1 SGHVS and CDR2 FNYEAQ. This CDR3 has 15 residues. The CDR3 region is CASSRQGGPSGEQYF. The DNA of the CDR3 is TGTGCCAGCAGCCGACAGGGGGGGCCCTCCGGCGAGCAGTACTTC.

As DNA, the CDR3 is TGTGCCAGCAGCTTGGCCGGGACAGTATCTGGGGCCAACGTCCTGACTTTC. The encoded protein is CASSLAGTVSGANVLTF. The rearrangement uses TRBV7-2 and TRBJ2-6; TRBD1 matches at 7 bases. CDR3 length: 17 amino acids. The V and J ends lost 3 bases and 1 base, in that order; junction bases with no gene match: 6. Looked up from germline, CDR1 is SGHTA and CDR2 is FQGNSA.

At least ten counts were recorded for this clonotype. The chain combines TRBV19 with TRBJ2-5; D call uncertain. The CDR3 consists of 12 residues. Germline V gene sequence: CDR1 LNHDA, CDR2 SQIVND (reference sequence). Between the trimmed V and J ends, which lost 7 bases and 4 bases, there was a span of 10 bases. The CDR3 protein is CASKGRTETQYF. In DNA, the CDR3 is TGTGCCAGTAAGGGTCGAACAGAGACCCAGTACTTC.

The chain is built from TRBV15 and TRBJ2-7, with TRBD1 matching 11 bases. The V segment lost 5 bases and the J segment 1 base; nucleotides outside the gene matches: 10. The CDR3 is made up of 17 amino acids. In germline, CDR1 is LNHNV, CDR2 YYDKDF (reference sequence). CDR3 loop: CATSYRSGQGGSYEQYF. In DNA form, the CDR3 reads TGTGCCACCAGCTACCGTTCGGGACAGGGGGGGTCCTACGAGCAGTACTTC.

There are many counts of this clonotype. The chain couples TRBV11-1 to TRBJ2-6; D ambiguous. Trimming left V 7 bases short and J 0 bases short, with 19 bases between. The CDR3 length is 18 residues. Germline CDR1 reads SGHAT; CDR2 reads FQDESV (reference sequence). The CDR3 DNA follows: TGTGCCAGCACCGCAGATCGGTTCCGCAGCTCTGGGGCCAACGTCCTGACTTTC. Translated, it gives CASTADRFRSSGANVLTF.

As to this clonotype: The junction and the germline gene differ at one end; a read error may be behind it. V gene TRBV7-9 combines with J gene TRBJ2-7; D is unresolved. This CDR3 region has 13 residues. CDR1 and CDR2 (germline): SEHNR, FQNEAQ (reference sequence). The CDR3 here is CASSQTGNNEQSF. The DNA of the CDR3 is TGTGCCAGCAGCCAAACCGGCAACAATGAGCAGTCCTTC.

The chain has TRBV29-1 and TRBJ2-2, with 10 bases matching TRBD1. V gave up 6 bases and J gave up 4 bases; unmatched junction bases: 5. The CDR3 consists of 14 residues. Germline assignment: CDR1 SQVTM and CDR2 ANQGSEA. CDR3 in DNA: TGCAGCGTGACAGGGGGCGCAATCACCGGGGAGCTGTTTTTT. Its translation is CSVTGGAITGELFF.

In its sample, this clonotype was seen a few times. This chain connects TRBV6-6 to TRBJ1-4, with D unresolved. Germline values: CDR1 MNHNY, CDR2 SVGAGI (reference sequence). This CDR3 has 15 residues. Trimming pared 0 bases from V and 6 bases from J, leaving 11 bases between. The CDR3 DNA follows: TGTGCCAGCAGTTACTCGGGCCCCCGAGATGAAAAACTGTTTTTT. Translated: CASSYSGPRDEKLFF.